The clone carrying this T cell receptor (beta chain) has a count of ten or more. Its antigen is still unknown. Each CDR3 protein gets one entry after TCRdb re-called the RACE reads with MiXCR. This sample carries about 82,000 distinct CDR3 sequences, approximately 13% of them seen once, and the ten largest clones take approximately 5%. This entry comes from a study of human T cells and chemical hapten exposure. For the study at large: Patients' scalps got diphenylcyclopropenone weekly throughout the roughly 23-week study. Findings and caveats of the study: Since the donors had alopecia, their immune response may not be the same as that of healthy people.

V lost 3 bases and J lost 2; bases outside the gene matches: 4. The germline V gene has CDR1 WSHSY and CDR2 SAAADI. There are 15 residues in the CDR3. As for time point: patch test 3, about 24 weeks after DPC sensitization. Treatment defined: therapeutic diphenylcyclopropenone sensitization with weekly scalp DPC. Alopecia patients deemed DPC-suitable, aged 18 to 70, excluding pregnancy. Sample: whole blood, taken in connection with sensitization to the hapten diphenylcyclopropenone (DPC). This TCR came from a woman in her forties or fifties with alopecia areata. Some clones in this sample may be carry-over from other donors' samples. J is TRBJ1-3 and V is TRBV10-2, with 7 bases lining up with TRBD1. CDR3 nucleotides: TGCGCCAGCAGTGATGCCCAGGGGGCTGGAAACACCATATATTTT. Protein sequence: CASSDAQGAGNTIYF.